The rows below give T cell receptor beta chains drawn from one sample of a study of HIV-infected patients and healthy controls. One entry per CDR3 protein results from TCRdb running MiXCR on the 5' RACE reads. The sample records about 64,000 distinct CDR3 sequences, under 25% being singletons. Material for sequencing was CD4+ T cells from blood. The receptor set was obtained from a human donor in good health. Both conserved end residues are part of each CDR3. Fields, in order: CDR3 protein, CDR3 DNA, V gene, clone size, J gene, D gene. D genes are given only for firm matches. For some rows the clone size is stated as once, few or many, or as a class when expanded; others skip it.

CDR3 protein: CASSLYGLNTEAFF
CDR3 DNA: TGTGCCAGCAGTTTATATGGTCTGAACACTGAAGCTTTCTTT
V gene: TRBV27
clone size: few
J gene: TRBJ1-1
D gene: NA

CDR3 protein: CAWSVASGSPLHF
CDR3 DNA: TGTGCCTGGAGTGTAGCCAGCGGCTCACCCCTCCACTTT
V gene: TRBV30
clone size: NA
J gene: TRBJ1-6
D gene: NA

CDR3 protein: CASSLEQREAFF
CDR3 DNA: TGTGCCAGCAGCTTAGAGCAGCGTGAAGCTTTCTTT
V gene: TRBV7-9
clone size: few
J gene: TRBJ1-1
D gene: NA

CDR3 protein: CASSLRETGNTIYF
CDR3 DNA: TGTGCCAGCAGCTTACGGGAGACTGGAAACACCATATATTTT
V gene: TRBV11-2
clone size: NA
J gene: TRBJ1-3
D gene: NA

CDR3 protein: CASRGGLAGELTSTDTQYF
CDR3 DNA: TGCGCCAGCCGTGGGGGACTAGCGGGGGAGCTTACTAGCACAGATACGCAGTATTTT
V gene: TRBV10-2
clone size: NA
J gene: TRBJ2-3
D gene: TRBD2

CDR3 protein: CASSDTAYSSAFF
CDR3 DNA: TGTGCCAGCAGTGATACAGCCTACTCATCTGCTTTCTTT
V gene: TRBV6-2/TRBV6-3
clone size: many
J gene: TRBJ1-1
D gene: NA

CDR3 protein: CASSYSRGNQPQHF
CDR3 DNA: TGTGCCAGCAGTTACAGCCGGGGCAATCAGCCCCAGCATTTT
V gene: TRBV6-5
clone size: NA
J gene: TRBJ1-5
D gene: NA

CDR3 protein: CASSYSERGVYEQYF
CDR3 DNA: TGTGCCAGCAGTTACTCGGAGCGGGGGGTTTACGAGCAGTACTTC
V gene: TRBV6-5
clone size: many
J gene: TRBJ2-7
D gene: TRBD2

CDR3 protein: CSARPGRSYEQYF
CDR3 DNA: TGCAGTGCTAGACCGGGACGCTCCTACGAGCAGTACTTC
V gene: TRBV20-1
clone size: NA
J gene: TRBJ2-7
D gene: NA

CDR3 protein: CAISEGPPGLTEAFF
CDR3 DNA: TGTGCCATCAGTGAGGGACCGCCGGGTTTGACTGAAGCTTTCTTT
V gene: TRBV10-3
clone size: many
J gene: TRBJ1-1
D gene: NA

CDR3 protein: CASSQLWEGLGGNQPQHF
CDR3 DNA: TGTGCCAGCAGCCAGCTTTGGGAGGGTCTTGGCGGCAATCAGCCCCAGCATTTT
V gene: TRBV16
clone size: many
J gene: TRBJ1-5
D gene: NA

CDR3 protein: CASSPTRTGSSYEQYF
CDR3 DNA: TGTGCCAGCAGCCCCACCCGGACAGGAAGCTCCTACGAGCAGTACTTC
V gene: TRBV2
clone size: many
J gene: TRBJ2-7
D gene: TRBD1

CDR3 protein: CSAPPVRNRGRGTDTQYF
CDR3 DNA: TGCAGTGCACCGCCGGTCCGGAACAGGGGGCGCGGCACAGATACGCAGTATTTT
V gene: TRBV20-1
clone size: NA
J gene: TRBJ2-3
D gene: TRBD1

CDR3 protein: CASSLSKTGSQYF
CDR3 DNA: TGTGCCAGCAGCCTTAGCAAAACAGGGTCTCAGTACTTC
V gene: TRBV7-2
clone size: NA
J gene: TRBJ2-7
D gene: NA

CDR3 protein: CATSRDPKENTEAFF
CDR3 DNA: TGTGCCACCAGCAGAGACCCGAAAGAAAACACTGAAGCTTTCTTT
V gene: TRBV15
clone size: NA
J gene: TRBJ1-1
D gene: NA

CDR3 protein: CSVWDRNTEAFF
CDR3 DNA: TGCAGCGTTTGGGACAGGAACACTGAAGCTTTCTTT
V gene: TRBV29-1
clone size: NA
J gene: TRBJ1-1
D gene: TRBD1

CDR3 protein: CASSSSGGHSSGEQYF
CDR3 DNA: TGTGCCAGCAGCTCCTCCGGGGGACACTCTTCTGGCGAGCAGTACTTC
V gene: TRBV5-4
clone size: NA
J gene: TRBJ2-7
D gene: NA

CDR3 protein: CSVARQMNTEAFF
CDR3 DNA: TGCAGCGTTGCTCGCCAGATGAACACTGAAGCTTTCTTT
V gene: TRBV29-1
clone size: many
J gene: TRBJ1-1
D gene: NA

CDR3 protein: CASKRDSNYGYTF
CDR3 DNA: TGTGCCAGCAAAAGGGATTCGAACTATGGCTACACCTTC
V gene: TRBV6-5
clone size: NA
J gene: TRBJ1-2
D gene: NA

CDR3 protein: CSARPGTGENNEQFF
CDR3 DNA: TGCAGTGCTAGGCCCGGGACAGGGGAAAACAATGAGCAGTTCTTC
V gene: TRBV20-1
clone size: many
J gene: TRBJ2-1
D gene: TRBD1

CDR3 protein: CASSFTGSAQPQHF
CDR3 DNA: TGTGCCAGCAGTTTTACAGGGAGCGCCCAGCCCCAGCATTTT
V gene: TRBV12-3/TRBV12-4
clone size: few
J gene: TRBJ1-5
D gene: NA

CDR3 protein: CASSPSPDPYGYTF
CDR3 DNA: TGTGCCAGCTCACCTTCTCCGGACCCCTATGGCTACACCTTC
V gene: TRBV18
clone size: few
J gene: TRBJ1-2
D gene: NA

CDR3 protein: CSVSRGGTDTQYF
CDR3 DNA: TGCAGCGTTTCCCGAGGGGGAACAGATACGCAGTATTTT
V gene: TRBV29-1
clone size: few
J gene: TRBJ2-3
D gene: NA

CDR3 protein: CSASKRRLAGPNTGELFF
CDR3 DNA: TGCAGTGCTAGTAAGAGACGCCTGGCGGGGCCGAACACCGGGGAGCTGTTTTTT
V gene: TRBV20-1
clone size: NA
J gene: TRBJ2-2
D gene: NA

CDR3 protein: CASSQRKQTTHPSYNEQFF
CDR3 DNA: TGTGCCAGCAGCCAGAGGAAGCAGACTACCCACCCCTCCTACAATGAGCAGTTCTTC
V gene: TRBV14
clone size: NA
J gene: TRBJ2-1
D gene: NA

CDR3 protein: CASSPRDMVGEQYF
CDR3 DNA: TGTGCCAGCAGCCCCCGGGACATGGTCGGCGAGCAGTACTTC
V gene: TRBV3-1
clone size: NA
J gene: TRBJ2-7
D gene: NA

CDR3 protein: CASRLLMNTEAFF
CDR3 DNA: TGTGCCAGTCGTCTCCTGATGAACACTGAAGCTTTCTTT
V gene: TRBV6-6
clone size: NA
J gene: TRBJ1-1
D gene: NA

CDR3 protein: CASSLGQGVDSYGYTF
CDR3 DNA: TGTGCCAGCAGCTTAGGGCAGGGCGTCGATTCATATGGCTACACCTTC
V gene: TRBV7-9
clone size: many
J gene: TRBJ1-2
D gene: NA

CDR3 protein: CSARGTGQRASYNEQFF
CDR3 DNA: TGCAGTGCTAGAGGTACGGGACAGAGAGCCTCCTACAATGAGCAGTTCTTC
V gene: TRBV20-1
clone size: many
J gene: TRBJ2-1
D gene: TRBD1

CDR3 protein: CATSDFGETQYF
CDR3 DNA: TGTGCCACCAGTGATTTTGGAGAGACCCAGTACTTC
V gene: TRBV24-1
clone size: NA
J gene: TRBJ2-5
D gene: NA

CDR3 protein: CASSLAPGQGGAGQYF
CDR3 DNA: TGTGCCAGCAGCTTAGCGCCGGGACAGGGAGGAGCAGGGCAGTACTTC
V gene: TRBV7-2
clone size: many
J gene: TRBJ2-7
D gene: TRBD1

CDR3 protein: CASSLTGSSSNQPQHF
CDR3 DNA: TGTGCCAGCAGCCTGACAGGGTCGTCCAGCAATCAGCCCCAGCATTTT
V gene: TRBV27
clone size: once
J gene: TRBJ1-5
D gene: TRBD1

CDR3 protein: CSASGTLNTGELFF
CDR3 DNA: TGCAGTGCTTCCGGGACATTAAACACCGGGGAGCTGTTTTTT
V gene: TRBV20-1
clone size: many
J gene: TRBJ2-2
D gene: NA

CDR3 protein: CASSRPGSTDTQYF
CDR3 DNA: TGTGCCAGCAGCCGCCCTGGGAGCACAGATACGCAGTATTTT
V gene: TRBV7-2
clone size: once
J gene: TRBJ2-3
D gene: NA

CDR3 protein: CASLVKGTDTQYF
CDR3 DNA: TGTGCCAGCTTGGTTAAGGGCACAGATACGCAGTATTTT
V gene: TRBV5-4
clone size: many
J gene: TRBJ2-3
D gene: NA